This TCR beta chain was sequenced during a study of shared clonotypes between healthy human individuals. Study donors comprised healthy, HIV-negative adults devoid of recent acute infection or vaccination. Genomic DNA (from each subset) was split evenly across several immunoSEQ plates. TCRdb keeps only in-frame clones here, not all; method: immunoSEQ multiplex PCR. Among over a million clones listed, roughly 96% were seen once. This sequence was found in a man aged 25-45 years in good health. Sequences were obtained from naive CD4+ T cells sorted from blood. Noted subset: CD45RA+ positively selected.

The DNA of the CDR3 is TGCGCCAGCAGTGGGACTAGCGGGAGACCCTACGAGCAGTACTTC. As protein: CASSGTSGRPYEQYF. The V and J genes are TRBV10-2 and TRBJ2-7; 13 bases match TRBD2. CDR1 and CDR2 (germline): WSHSY, SAAADI. CDR3 length equals 15 residues. Trimming at V came to 4 bases and at J to 2 bases, leaving 2 bases not matched to a gene.